Shown below are 30 T cell receptor beta chains from a single sample sequenced in a study of blood T cells in healthy people across ages. With a J-beta primer mix and a sample-barcoded 5' primer, a second PCR ran 7 to 11 cycles. TCRdb re-derived calls from the 5' RACE reads in MiXCR, one entry per CDR3 protein. This sample carries roughly 800,000 distinct CDR3 sequences, around 34% of them seen once, and the ten largest clones take roughly 13%. The sequenced sample consisted of blood. These receptors originate from a man younger than 35 in good health.

The V gene is TRBV10-3, the J gene TRBJ2-3; the match to TRBD1 covers 9 bases. The CDR3 loop spans 15 amino acids. CDR1 ENHRY and CDR2 SYGVKD come from the germline V gene. V shed 4 bases and J 1 base; nucleotides not matched to a gene: 3. The CDR3 sequence is CAISGRDRGTDTQYF. CDR3 DNA: TGTGCCATCAGTGGGCGGGACAGGGGCACAGATACGCAGTATTTT.

V and J are TRBV9 and TRBJ2-1; 8 positions agree with TRBD2. The CDR3 has 14 amino acids. With 3 bases clipped from V and 9 bases from J, the junction kept 8 bases outside the gene matches. The germline V gene encodes CDR1 SGDLS and CDR2 YYNGEE. The CDR3 is CASSGSGSRGEQFF. CDR3 DNA sequence: TGTGCCAGCAGCGGGAGCGGGAGTCGGGGTGAGCAGTTCTTC.

This chain connects TRBV7-9 to TRBJ1-2; tentative D call: TRBD1 (5 bases). Trimming took off 3 bases at V and 0 bases at J, with 11 bases between the two ends. Germline CDR1 SEHNR, CDR2 FQNEAQ (reference sequence). CDR3 length: 15 residues. The CDR3 sequence is CASSLTGLANYGYTF. CDR3 sequence (DNA): TGTGCCAGCAGCTTGACGGGGCTAGCTAACTATGGCTACACCTTC.

This clonotype was recorded many times. V is TRBV12-3 or TRBV12-4 and J is TRBJ2-1, with 7 nucleotides matching TRBD2. The trim removed 2 bases at V and 10 bases at J, leaving 8 bases unmatched. The length of the CDR3 is 14 residues. This CDR3 reads CASSLSRLAGEQFF. CDR3 DNA: TGTGCCAGCAGTTTATCCAGACTAGCCGGGGAGCAGTTCTTC.

This chain connects TRBV9 to TRBJ2-3; 9 bases align to TRBD2. CDR3 size: 12 residues. The V gene end was trimmed by 4 bases and the J gene end by 11 bases; junction bases not matched to a gene: 5. Germline V gene data show CDR1 as SGDLS and CDR2 as YYNGEE. CDR3 coding DNA: TGTGCCAGCAGCCTAACTAGCGGGTTGCAGTATTTT. Amino acids: CASSLTSGLQYF.

The rearrangement uses TRBV12-3 or TRBV12-4 and TRBJ1-2; D gene ambiguous. Trimming took 5 bases from V and 5 from J, leaving 15 bases between them. The CDR3 totals 14 residues. The CDR3 DNA reads TGTGCCAGCAGTGTGCGGGCACAACCGTATGGCTACACCTTC. It is translated as CASSVRAQPYGYTF.

This clonotype was observed a handful of times. The chain is built from TRBV4-1 and TRBJ1-2; perhaps TRBD1 as D (5 bases). Germline CDR1 reads MGHRA; CDR2 reads YSYEKL. Trimming pared 1 base from V and 0 bases from J, leaving 15 bases between. This CDR3 is built from 17 residues. The CDR3 loop is CASSQGALTGPNYGYTF. The CDR3 bases are TGCGCCAGCAGCCAAGGGGCATTAACGGGGCCTAACTATGGCTACACCTTC.

This sequence joins TRBV12-3 or TRBV12-4 and TRBJ1-1; TRBD1 agrees at 12 bases. Trimming cost V 5 bases and J 9 bases; bases outside gene matches: 10. The CDR3 is made up of 15 amino acids. The CDR3 region is CASSLLGQGADKAFF. In DNA form, the CDR3 reads TGTGCCAGCAGTCTACTGGGACAGGGGGCAGACAAAGCTTTCTTT.

This rearrangement joins TRBV29-1 to TRBJ2-7; D might be TRBD2 (6 bases). The end of the DNA is better explained by TRBJ2-5, so the J call may be wrong. This CDR3 contains 13 residues. CDR1 is SQVTM, CDR2 ANQGSEA, per germline. The CDR3 loop reads CSVGGLVAGTQYF. The CDR3 DNA reads TGCAGCGTTGGGGGACTCGTCGCCGGGACCCAGTACTTC.

This chain uses TRBV20-1 with TRBJ2-5, with D hard to call. This CDR3 region has 13 residues. Germline CDR1 is DFQATT and CDR2 is SNEGSKA (reference sequence). V lost 0 bases and J lost 5, with 10 bases in between. CDR3 in amino acids: CSARDIGSETQYF. DNA for the CDR3: TGCAGTGCTAGAGATATTGGCAGTGAGACCCAGTACTTC.

This chain links TRBV10-3 with TRBJ2-1; TRBD1 matches 8 bases. Unmatched junction bases numbered 11, after V lost 4 bases and J lost 12 bases. The CDR3 consists of 14 residues. Germline lookup yields CDR1 ENHRY and CDR2 SYGVKD. The CDR3 coding sequence is TGTGCCATCAGTGGACAGGGGCCCACAGATACGCAGTTCTTC. Encoded protein: CAISGQGPTDTQFF.

This clonotype has only a few counts. This chain links TRBV28 with TRBJ2-5; 12 nucleotides align to TRBD2. The J call may be incorrect, as the DNA end agrees better with TRBJ2-7. CDR3 length: 18 amino acids. The germline V gene encodes CDR1 MDHEN and CDR2 SYDVKM. In nucleotides, the CDR3 is TGTGCCAGCAGTCAGTTTCCCCGCCCTAGCGGGAGGGGGTACGAGCAGTACTTC. Protein: CASSQFPRPSGRGYEQYF.

This clonotype was seen a handful of times. The chain couples TRBV11-1 to TRBJ2-5, with D perhaps matching TRBD2 (6 bases). There are 16 residues in the CDR3. With 4 bases removed from V and 2 bases from J, the gap between germline ends came to 17 bases. The germline V gene has CDR1 SGHAT and CDR2 FQDESV (reference sequence). CDR3 amino acids: CASSSRVAGKQETQYF. CDR3 sequence (DNA): TGTGCCAGCAGCTCCCGAGTCGCGGGAAAACAAGAGACCCAGTACTTC.

V gene TRBV11-3 combines with J gene TRBJ2-1; the D is unclear. The better agreement between TRBJ2-7 and the DNA end casts doubt on the J call. Germline CDR1 and CDR2: SGHNT and YENEEA. The CDR3 is 16 amino acids. The CDR3 coding sequence is TGTGCCAGCAGCCCCGGCCCGAGGCAATCCTACAATGAGCAGTACTTC. Protein product: CASSPGPRQSYNEQYF.

V usage is TRBV12-3 or TRBV12-4 and J usage is TRBJ2-3; the D is unclear. The V end was cut by 4 bases, the J end by 4 bases, with 12 bases between. The CDR3 consists of 14 residues. The CDR3 region is CASSYSLPADTQYF. CDR3 sequence (DNA): TGTGCCAGCAGTTACTCACTCCCCGCAGATACGCAGTATTTT.

This clonotype has at least ten counts. The CDR3 loop is CASSQSPWREQFF. CDR3 nucleotides: TGCGCCAGCAGCCAATCCCCCTGGCGGGAGCAGTTCTTC. This chain uses TRBV4-1 with TRBJ2-1; the D is unclear. Per germline, CDR1 MGHRA and CDR2 YSYEKL. V gave up 2 bases and J gave up 10 bases, with 12 bases separating them. This CDR3 is built from 13 residues.

The chain uses TRBV12-3 or TRBV12-4 and TRBJ1-1; D remains unclear. The V gene lost 5 bases and the J gene lost 8 bases, with 15 bases spanning the gap. The CDR3 extends over 13 amino acids. CDR3 residues: CASSRREGREAFF. CDR3 sequence (DNA): TGTGCCAGCAGTCGGCGAGAGGGTCGGGAAGCTTTCTTT.

This clonotype was seen only a few times. The V call is TRBV12-3 or TRBV12-4, the J call TRBJ2-7, with 8 positions matching TRBD2. The trim removed 6 bases at V and 7 bases at J, leaving 14 bases unmatched. The CDR3 extends over 15 amino acids. CDR3 protein: CASRWTSSQNNEQYF. CDR3 DNA: TGTGCCAGCAGATGGACTAGCTCACAAAACAATGAGCAGTACTTC.

This clonotype occurred a few times. The chain carries TRBV4-2 and TRBJ2-5; D possibly corresponds to TRBD2 (6 bases). Germline-derived CDR1 and CDR2 are LGHNA and YNFKEQ. This CDR3 spans 15 amino acids. V was cut by 0 bases and J by 5 bases, with 13 bases left in between. CDR3 protein: CASSQDWASVETQYF. In nucleotides, the CDR3 is TGTGCCAGCAGCCAAGACTGGGCTAGCGTGGAGACCCAGTACTTC.

This clonotype was seen repeatedly, ten times or more. DNA of the CDR3: TGTGCCAGCAGCGGACCGGACGGGCAGTACTTC. Its protein is CASSGPDGQYF. The chain carries TRBV9 and TRBJ2-7; D not resolved. Germline V gene sequence: CDR1 SGDLS, CDR2 YYNGEE. CDR3 size: 11 residues. V lost 3 bases and J lost 9, with 10 bases in between.

This clonotype was detected a few times. V gene TRBV20-1 combines with J gene TRBJ1-1, with D unclear. V was trimmed by 2 bases and J by 0 bases, leaving 7 bases between them. The CDR3 runs 13 residues. Germline CDR1 DFQATT, CDR2 SNEGSKA (reference sequence). CDR3 bases: TGCAGTGCTAGATGGCAACTGAACACTGAAGCTTTCTTT. Its protein is CSARWQLNTEAFF.

This chain connects TRBV10-3 to TRBJ2-7; D is tentatively TRBD1 or TRBD2 (5 bases each). The V end lost 6 bases, the J end lost 7 bases, and 16 bases lay between the germline ends. CDR3 length: 13 amino acids. The germline CDR1 and CDR2 sequences are ENHRY and SYGVKD. The CDR3 nucleotides are TGTGCCATCAGAGAGGGACCCGTCGGGGAGCAGTACTTC. The encoded protein is CAIREGPVGEQYF.

This chain's CDR3 is CASSPHRAGRGTEAFF. CDR3 bases: TGTGCCAGCAGCCCCCACAGGGCAGGGCGAGGCACTGAAGCTTTCTTT. V is TRBV7-2 and J is TRBJ1-1; a weak D match, TRBD1 (6 bases). Germline V gives CDR1 SGHTA, CDR2 FQGNSA. The CDR3 has 16 residues. V was trimmed by 5 bases and J by 4 bases, leaving 20 bases between them.

This clonotype was detected only a few times. The chain uses TRBV20-1 and TRBJ1-2; 7 bases are a match to TRBD1. Per germline, CDR1 DFQATT and CDR2 SNEGSKA (reference sequence). The CDR3 is made up of 14 amino acids. The junction had 9 bases not matched to a gene; V was cut back by 2 bases and J by 6 bases. The CDR3 reads CSARTQGDRNGYTF. CDR3 in DNA: TGCAGTGCTAGAACCCAGGGGGATAGAAATGGCTACACCTTC.

The sample holds a few counts of this clonotype. The chain joins TRBV20-1 to TRBJ2-7, with D perhaps matching TRBD2 (6 bases). The CDR3 is 14 amino acids. V gave up 3 bases and J gave up 3 bases, with 15 bases separating them. CDR1 and CDR2 (germline): DFQATT, SNEGSKA (reference sequence). The CDR3 sequence is CSASRRRAGYEQYF. CDR3 in DNA: TGCAGTGCTAGTCGCAGGAGGGCGGGCTACGAGCAGTACTTC.

J is TRBJ2-1 and V is TRBV7-9, with 7 positions matching TRBD2. This CDR3 is built from 13 residues. Germline V gene data show CDR1 as SEHNR and CDR2 as FQNEAQ (reference sequence). Trimming took 5 bases from V and 8 from J; bases not matched to a gene: 6. The CDR3 protein is CASSLRLADEQFF. The CDR3 region has the DNA TGTGCCAGCAGCCTCCGACTAGCCGATGAGCAGTTCTTC.

V usage is TRBV29-1 and J usage is TRBJ2-7; 9 bases align to TRBD1. The CDR3 extends over 14 amino acids. Germline CDR1 is SQVTM and CDR2 is ANQGSEA. J lost 5 bases, V lost 4 bases, and 9 bases had no gene match. The CDR3 sequence is CSVGGGQGSHEQYF. The CDR3 DNA follows: TGCAGCGTTGGGGGGGGACAGGGATCCCACGAGCAGTACTTC.

This chain links TRBV7-2 with TRBJ1-4, with D possibly TRBD1 on 5 matching bases. Trimming cost V 5 bases and J 2 bases, with 18 bases left between them. Germline V CDR1 and CDR2: SGHTA, FQGNSA. The CDR3 covers 17 residues. As DNA, the CDR3 is TGTGCCAGCAGCGCCTTGGGGCCGGGCGGGACTAATGAAAAACTGTTTTTT. It specifies CASSALGPGGTNEKLFF.

There are a few counts of this clonotype. The V gene is TRBV12-3 or TRBV12-4, the J gene TRBJ1-5; TRBD1 matches at 7 bases. The V segment lost 5 bases and the J segment 4 bases; nucleotides outside the gene matches: 2. There are 13 residues in the CDR3. The CDR3 nucleotides are TGTGCCAGCAGTGACAGGGAAAATCAGCCCCAGCATTTT. As protein: CASSDRENQPQHF.

The chain combines TRBV5-6 with TRBJ1-5; D unresolved. The CDR3 runs to 16 residues. From germline, CDR1 is SGHDT and CDR2 YYEEEE. V was clipped by 4 bases and J by 3 bases, with 17 bases between them. CDR3 DNA: TGTGCCAGCAGCACGAGTACCTACCCTTTCAATCAGCCCCAGCATTTT. Translation: CASSTSTYPFNQPQHF.